The 15 T cell receptor beta chains below come from one sample, sequenced in a study of shared clonotypes between healthy human individuals. Data came from immunoSEQ multiplex PCR; TCRdb stores just in-frame clones and leaves some out. Of about 1 million clones in the sample, more than 60% were seen once. The sample taken for sequencing was memory CD4+ T cells sorted from blood. Subset specified: CD45RA-negative fraction. The receptors were gathered from a man aged 18-30 years in good health.

V is TRBV19 and J is TRBJ1-1; no firm D call. Trimming stripped 7 bases from V and 5 bases from J, with 14 bases between. Germline V CDR1 and CDR2: LNHDA, SQIVND (reference sequence). CDR3 length equals 13 residues. In nucleotides, the CDR3 is TGTGCCAGTATAGAGGCCGGAGGGACTGAAGCTTTCTTT. Protein sequence: CASIEAGGTEAFF.

This clone was counted between two and nine times. V and J are TRBV7-6 and TRBJ2-7, with TRBD1 as a possible D gene (6 bases). Germline values: CDR1 SGHVS, CDR2 FNYEAQ. The CDR3 spans 13 residues. V lost 4 bases to trimming and J lost 2 bases, with 9 bases between them. The CDR3 loop reads CASSWGQTYEQYF. CDR3 sequence (DNA): TGTGCCAGCAGCTGGGGACAAACCTACGAGCAGTACTTC.

The chain combines TRBV19 with TRBJ1-5; no clear D. Trimming cost V 6 bases and J 4 bases, with 10 bases left between them. The CDR3 extends over 13 amino acids. Germline V gene sequence: CDR1 LNHDA, CDR2 SQIVND (reference sequence). The CDR3 DNA is TGTGCCAGTAGCGCGGAAGTTAATCAGCCCCAGCATTTT. As protein: CASSAEVNQPQHF.

V usage is TRBV11-3 and J usage is TRBJ2-2; no reliable D call. The V and J ends lost 2 bases and 1 base respectively, with 11 bases between them. Germline assignment: CDR1 SGHNT and CDR2 YENEEA. This CDR3 comprises 16 residues. CDR3 sequence (DNA): TGTGCCAGCAGCTTAAGTGCGGCGTTGAACACCGGGGAGCTGTTTTTT. Translated: CASSLSAALNTGELFF.

The chain links TRBV10-3 to TRBJ2-1; 8 bases align to TRBD2. Germline values: CDR1 ENHRY, CDR2 SYGVKD. V lost 5 bases to trimming and J lost 8 bases; unmatched junction nucleotides: 8. This CDR3 contains 14 residues. DNA of the CDR3: TGTGCCATCAGTCCAGGGCTAGCGGGCGATGAGCAGTTCTTC. Protein: CAISPGLAGDEQFF.

Written as DNA, the CDR3 is TGTGCCAGCAGCTTTATGGACGGGAACACTGAAGCTTTCTTT. Its translation: CASSFMDGNTEAFF. V gene TRBV11-2 combines with J gene TRBJ1-1; D remains unclear. The V end lost 3 bases, the J end lost 1 base, and 9 bases lay between the germline ends. There are 14 residues in the CDR3. In germline, CDR1 is SGHAT, CDR2 FQNNGV.

CDR3 loop: CASSLKGSLLNEKLFF. The CDR3 bases are TGTGCCAGCAGCTTGAAGGGATCCCTCCTGAATGAAAAACTGTTTTTT. The chain carries TRBV5-4 and TRBJ1-4; D gene uncertain. The CDR3 spans 16 residues. Trimming took 1 base from V and 5 from J, leaving 15 bases between them. CDR1 SGHNT and CDR2 YYREEE come from the germline V gene (reference sequence). The variable domain in full, completed from reference TRBV5-4 and TRBJ1-4, reads ETGVTQSPTHLIKTRGQQVTLRCSSQSGHNTVSWYQQALGQGPQFIFQYYREEENGRGNFPPRFSGLQFPNYSSELNVNALELDDSALYLCASSLKGSLLNEKLFFGSGTQLSVL.

The J gene is TRBJ2-6, the V gene TRBV5-6, with D possibly TRBD2 on 6 matching bases. Germline CDR1 is SGHDT and CDR2 is YYEEEE. CDR3 length equals 18 residues. Trimming took off 4 bases at V and 5 bases at J, with 22 bases between the two ends. CDR3 sequence reads: CASSKGGSGSAWANVLTF. CDR3 nucleotide sequence: TGTGCCAGCAGCAAGGGAGGATCGGGTTCAGCCTGGGCCAACGTCCTGACTTTC.

This chain links TRBV4-3 with TRBJ2-1; weak D call: TRBD1 (6 bases). Trimming took 7 bases from V and 0 from J, leaving 13 bases between them. This CDR3 spans 15 amino acids. In germline, CDR1 is LGHNA, CDR2 YSLEER. CDR3 DNA sequence: TGCGCCAGCACCCGGGACACCTACTCCTACAATGAGCAGTTCTTC. This encodes CASTRDTYSYNEQFF.

The chain is built from TRBV5-1 and TRBJ1-2, with 11 bases aligning to TRBD1. The junction had 5 bases not matched to a gene; V was cut back by 3 bases and J by 13 bases. The germline gives CDR1 SGHRS, CDR2 YFSETQ. The CDR3 loop spans 12 amino acids. The CDR3 DNA reads as TGCGCCAGCAGCTCTGGACAGGGGGCCACCACCTTC. Amino acid sequence: CASSSGQGATTF.

The CDR3 nucleotides are TGTGCCAGCAGTTTTCAGGGGAATACCTACGAGCAGTACTTC. As protein: CASSFQGNTYEQYF. The rearrangement uses TRBV6-6 and TRBJ2-7; weak D call: TRBD1 (6 bases). The CDR3 contains 14 residues. The germline V gene has CDR1 MNHNY and CDR2 SVGAGI (reference sequence). The ends were cut back, 4 bases at V and 2 bases at J, with 12 bases in the middle.

The rearrangement joins TRBV6-5 to TRBJ2-5; 9 positions match TRBD2. This CDR3 has 14 residues. The V and J ends lost 7 bases and 1 base, in that order; junction bases with no gene match: 4. Germline-derived CDR1 and CDR2 are MNHEY and SVGAGI. This CDR3 reads CASMRGGAQETQYF. The CDR3 DNA reads as TGTGCCAGCATGCGCGGGGGGGCCCAAGAGACCCAGTACTTC.

V and J are TRBV6-1 and TRBJ2-7; 10 positions match TRBD1. Germline V gene sequence: CDR1 MNHNS, CDR2 SASEGT. The CDR3 consists of 14 residues. J lost 5 bases, V lost 6 bases, and 7 bases had no gene match. CDR3 in amino acids: CASRMTGGAHEQYF. DNA of the CDR3: TGTGCCAGCAGGATGACAGGGGGCGCCCACGAGCAGTACTTC.

A note on this clone: Other nucleotide sequences from this sample produce the same CDR3. The chain joins TRBV15 to TRBJ2-7, with a possible D match to TRBD1 (5 bases). This CDR3 is 14 amino acids long. The germline V gene encodes CDR1 LNHNV and CDR2 YYDKDF (reference sequence). V gave up 1 base and J gave up 1 base, with 8 bases separating them. Here the CDR3 DNA reads TGTGCCACCAGCAGAGGGGGCGTATCCTACGAGCAGTACTTC. Amino acids: CATSRGGVSYEQYF.

The chain is built from TRBV5-6 and TRBJ2-3, with D tentatively TRBD2 (6 bases). Between the trimmed V and J ends, which lost 4 bases and 3 bases, there was a span of 12 bases. CDR1 and CDR2 (germline): SGHDT, YYEEEE. This CDR3 has 14 residues. This CDR3 reads CASSPTGETDTQYF. DNA for the CDR3: TGTGCCAGCAGCCCGACGGGGGAGACAGATACGCAGTATTTT.